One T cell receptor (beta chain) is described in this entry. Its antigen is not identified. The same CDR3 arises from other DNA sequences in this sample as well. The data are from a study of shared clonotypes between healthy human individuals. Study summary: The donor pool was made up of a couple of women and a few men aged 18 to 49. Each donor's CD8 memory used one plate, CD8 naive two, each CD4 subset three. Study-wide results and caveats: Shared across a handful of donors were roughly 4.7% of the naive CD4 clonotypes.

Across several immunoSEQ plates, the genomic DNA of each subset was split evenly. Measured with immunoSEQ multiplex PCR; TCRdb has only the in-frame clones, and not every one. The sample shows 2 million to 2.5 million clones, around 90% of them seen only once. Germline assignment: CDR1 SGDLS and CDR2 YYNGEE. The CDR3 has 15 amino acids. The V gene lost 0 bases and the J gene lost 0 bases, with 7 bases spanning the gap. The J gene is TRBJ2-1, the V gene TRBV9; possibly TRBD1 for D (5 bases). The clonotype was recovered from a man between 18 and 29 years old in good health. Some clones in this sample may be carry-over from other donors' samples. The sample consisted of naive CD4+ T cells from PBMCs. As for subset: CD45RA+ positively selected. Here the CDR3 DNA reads TGTGCCAGCAGCGTAGGCAGGGCCTCCTACAATGAGCAGTTCTTC. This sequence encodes CASSVGRASYNEQFF. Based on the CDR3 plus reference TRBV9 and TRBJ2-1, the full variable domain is DSGVTQTPKHLITATGQRVTLRCSPRSGDLSVYWYQQSLDQGLQFLIQYYNGEERAKGNILERFSAQQFPDLHSELNLSSLELGDSALYFCASSVGRASYNEQFFGPGTRLTVL.